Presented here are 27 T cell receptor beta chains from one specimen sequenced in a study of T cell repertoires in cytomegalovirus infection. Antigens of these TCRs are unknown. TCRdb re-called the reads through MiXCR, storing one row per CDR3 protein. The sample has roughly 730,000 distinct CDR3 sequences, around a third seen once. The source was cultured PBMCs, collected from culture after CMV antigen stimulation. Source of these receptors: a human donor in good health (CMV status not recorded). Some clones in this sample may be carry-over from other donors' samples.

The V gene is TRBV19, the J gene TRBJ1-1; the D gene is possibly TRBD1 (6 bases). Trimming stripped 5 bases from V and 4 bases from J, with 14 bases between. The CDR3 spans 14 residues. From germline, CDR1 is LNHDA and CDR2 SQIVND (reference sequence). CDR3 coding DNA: TGTGCCAGTAGTGGGCAGGGGTTGAGCACTGAAGCTTTCTTT. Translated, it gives CASSGQGLSTEAFF.

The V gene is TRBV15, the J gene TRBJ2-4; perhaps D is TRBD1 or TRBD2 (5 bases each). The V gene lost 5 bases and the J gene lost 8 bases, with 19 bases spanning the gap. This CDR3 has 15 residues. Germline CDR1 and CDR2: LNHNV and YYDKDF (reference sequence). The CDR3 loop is CATSRGVGQGHIQYF. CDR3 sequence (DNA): TGTGCCACCAGCCGAGGGGTCGGGCAGGGACACATTCAGTACTTC. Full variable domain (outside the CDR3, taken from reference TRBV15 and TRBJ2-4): DAMVIQNPRYQVTQFGKPVTLSCSQTLNHNVMYWYQQKSSQAPKLLFHYYDKDFNNEADTPDNFQSRRPNTSFCFLDIRSPGLGDTAMYLCATSRGVGQGHIQYFGAGTRLSVL.

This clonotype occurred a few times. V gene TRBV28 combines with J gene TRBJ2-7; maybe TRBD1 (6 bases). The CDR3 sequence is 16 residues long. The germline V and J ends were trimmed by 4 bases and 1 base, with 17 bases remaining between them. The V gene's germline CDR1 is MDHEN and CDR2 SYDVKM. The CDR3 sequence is CASSSLGAGASYEQYF. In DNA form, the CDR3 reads TGTGCCAGCAGTTCCCTGGGGGCAGGGGCATCCTACGAGCAGTACTTC.

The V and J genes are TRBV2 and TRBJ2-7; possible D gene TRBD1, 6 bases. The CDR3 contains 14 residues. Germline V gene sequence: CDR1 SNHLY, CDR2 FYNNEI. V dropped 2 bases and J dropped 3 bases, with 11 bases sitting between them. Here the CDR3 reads CASSELQGGYEQYF. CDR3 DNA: TGTGCCAGCAGTGAACTACAGGGCGGCTACGAGCAGTACTTC.

The CDR3 is CASSFRPRGSTDTQYF. Here the CDR3 DNA reads TGTGCCAGCAGCTTCCGCCCCCGCGGGAGCACAGATACGCAGTATTTT. This chain joins TRBV5-6 and TRBJ2-3, with D perhaps matching TRBD2 (5 bases). The CDR3 has 16 amino acids. Between the trimmed V and J ends, which lost 2 bases and 0 bases, there was a span of 13 bases. CDR1 is SGHDT, CDR2 YYEEEE, per germline.

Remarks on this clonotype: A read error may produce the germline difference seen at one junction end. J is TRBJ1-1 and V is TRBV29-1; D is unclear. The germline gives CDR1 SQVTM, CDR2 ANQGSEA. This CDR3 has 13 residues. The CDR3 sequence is CSISLDGNAEAFF. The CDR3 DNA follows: TGCAGCATTTCCTTGGATGGGAACGCTGAAGCTTTCTTT.

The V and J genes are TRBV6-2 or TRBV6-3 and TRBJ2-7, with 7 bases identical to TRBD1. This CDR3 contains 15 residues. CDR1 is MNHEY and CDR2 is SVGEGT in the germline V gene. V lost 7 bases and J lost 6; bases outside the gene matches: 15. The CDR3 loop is CASTYHDRDMGEQYF. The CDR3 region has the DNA TGTGCCAGCACCTACCACGACAGGGATATGGGCGAGCAGTACTTC.

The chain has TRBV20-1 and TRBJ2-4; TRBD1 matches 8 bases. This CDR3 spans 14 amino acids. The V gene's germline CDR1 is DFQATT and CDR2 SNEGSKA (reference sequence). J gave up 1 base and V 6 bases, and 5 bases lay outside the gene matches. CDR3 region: CSAGQGSAKNIQYF. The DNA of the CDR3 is TGCAGTGCAGGACAGGGTTCGGCCAAAAACATTCAGTACTTC.

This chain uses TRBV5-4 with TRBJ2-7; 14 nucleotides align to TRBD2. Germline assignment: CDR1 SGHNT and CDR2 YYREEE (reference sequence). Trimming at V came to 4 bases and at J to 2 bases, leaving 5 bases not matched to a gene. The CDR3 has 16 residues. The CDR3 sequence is CASSAGTSGSPYEQYF. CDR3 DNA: TGTGCCAGCAGCGCCGGGACTAGCGGGAGTCCCTACGAGCAGTACTTC. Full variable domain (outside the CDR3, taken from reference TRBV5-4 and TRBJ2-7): ETGVTQSPTHLIKTRGQQVTLRCSSQSGHNTVSWYQQALGQGPQFIFQYYREEENGRGNFPPRFSGLQFPNYSSELNVNALELDDSALYLCASSAGTSGSPYEQYFGPGTRLTVT.

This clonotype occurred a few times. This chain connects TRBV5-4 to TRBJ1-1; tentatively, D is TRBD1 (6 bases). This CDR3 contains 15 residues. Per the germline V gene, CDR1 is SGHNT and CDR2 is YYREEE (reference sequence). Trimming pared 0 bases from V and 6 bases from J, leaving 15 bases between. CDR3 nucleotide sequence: TGTGCCAGCAGCTTGGCCGGAGGGGGACTTGCTGAAGCTTTCTTT. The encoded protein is CASSLAGGGLAEAFF.

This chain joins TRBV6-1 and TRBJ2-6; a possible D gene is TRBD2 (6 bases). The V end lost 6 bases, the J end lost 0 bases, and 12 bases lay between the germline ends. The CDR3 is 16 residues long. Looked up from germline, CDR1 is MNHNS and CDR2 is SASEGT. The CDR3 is CASRARDFSGANVLTF. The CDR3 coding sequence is TGTGCCAGCAGGGCTCGGGACTTCTCTGGGGCCAACGTCCTGACTTTC.

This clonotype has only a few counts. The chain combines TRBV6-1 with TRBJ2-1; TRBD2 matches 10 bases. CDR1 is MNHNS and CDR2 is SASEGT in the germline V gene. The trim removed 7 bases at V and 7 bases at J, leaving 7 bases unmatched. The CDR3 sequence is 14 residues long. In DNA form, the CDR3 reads TGTGCCAGCATAAAGCGGGGGGGGCCTAATGAGCAGTTCTTC. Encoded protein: CASIKRGGPNEQFF.

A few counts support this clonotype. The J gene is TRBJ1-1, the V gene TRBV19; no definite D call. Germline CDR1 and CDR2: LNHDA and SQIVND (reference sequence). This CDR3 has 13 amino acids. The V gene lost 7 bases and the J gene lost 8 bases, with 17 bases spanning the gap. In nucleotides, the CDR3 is TGTGCCAGTACCCCGGGCGATAGAGGGGAAGCTTTCTTT. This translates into CASTPGDRGEAFF.

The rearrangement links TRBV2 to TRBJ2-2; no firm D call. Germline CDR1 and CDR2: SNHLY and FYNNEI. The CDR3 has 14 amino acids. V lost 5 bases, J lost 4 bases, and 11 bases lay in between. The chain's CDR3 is CASSIRTVTGELFF. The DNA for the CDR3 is TGTGCCAGCAGTATCAGGACGGTCACCGGGGAGCTGTTTTTT.

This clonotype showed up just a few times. CDR3 in DNA: TGCGCCAGCAGCCAAGCCGAGACTTTTACCTACGAGCAGTACTTC. This codes for CASSQAETFTYEQYF. The chain uses TRBV4-1 and TRBJ2-7, with D unclear. Germline values: CDR1 MGHRA, CDR2 YSYEKL. V was cut by 1 base and J by 2 bases, with 12 bases left in between. This CDR3 contains 15 residues.

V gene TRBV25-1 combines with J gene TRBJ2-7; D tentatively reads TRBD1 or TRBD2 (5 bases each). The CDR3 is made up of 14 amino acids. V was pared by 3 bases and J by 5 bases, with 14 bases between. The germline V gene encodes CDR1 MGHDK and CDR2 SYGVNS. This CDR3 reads CASSESGGRHEQYF. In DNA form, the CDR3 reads TGTGCCAGCAGTGAGTCTGGGGGTCGGCACGAGCAGTACTTC.

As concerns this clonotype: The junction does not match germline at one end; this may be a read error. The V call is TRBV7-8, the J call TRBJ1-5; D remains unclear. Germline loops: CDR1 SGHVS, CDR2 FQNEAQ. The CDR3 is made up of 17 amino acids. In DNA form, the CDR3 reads TGTGCCAGCAGCTTATACAACCCCGGCTATAGCAATCAGTCCCAGCATTTT. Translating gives CASSLYNPGYSNQSQHF.

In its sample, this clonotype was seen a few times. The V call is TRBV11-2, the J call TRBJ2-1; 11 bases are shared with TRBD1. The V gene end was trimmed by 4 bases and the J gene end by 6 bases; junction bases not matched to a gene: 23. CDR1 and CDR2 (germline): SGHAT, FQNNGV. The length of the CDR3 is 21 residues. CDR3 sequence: CASSSLRGSRTGGAPGNEQFF. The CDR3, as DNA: TGTGCCAGCAGCTCTCTTAGGGGGTCACGGACAGGGGGCGCCCCTGGCAATGAGCAGTTCTTC. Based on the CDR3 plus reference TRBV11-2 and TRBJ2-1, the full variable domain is EAGVAQSPRYKIIEKRQSVAFWCNPISGHATLYWYQQILGQGPKLLIQFQNNGVVDDSQLPKDRFSAERLKGVDSTLKIQPAKLEDSAVYLCASSSLRGSRTGGAPGNEQFFGPGTRLTVL.

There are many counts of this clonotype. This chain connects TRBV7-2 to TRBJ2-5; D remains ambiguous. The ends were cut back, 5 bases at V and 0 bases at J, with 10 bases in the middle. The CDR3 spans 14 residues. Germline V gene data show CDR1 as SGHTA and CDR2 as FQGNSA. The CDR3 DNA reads TGTGCCAGCAGCCCAATTTCGTACCAAGAGACCCAGTACTTC. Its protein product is CASSPISYQETQYF. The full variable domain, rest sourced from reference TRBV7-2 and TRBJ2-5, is GAGVSQSPSNKVTEKGKDVELRCDPISGHTALYWYRQSLGQGLEFLIYFQGNSAPDKSGLPSDRFSAERTGGSVSTLTIQRTQQEDSAVYLCASSPISYQETQYFGPGTRLLVL.

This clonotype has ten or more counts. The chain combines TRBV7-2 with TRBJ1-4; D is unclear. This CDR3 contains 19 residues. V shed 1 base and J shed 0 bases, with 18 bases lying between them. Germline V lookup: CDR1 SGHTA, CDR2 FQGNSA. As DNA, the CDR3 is TGTGCCAGCAGCTTAGGAGCTCGAAGGACCCCCCCAACTAATGAAAAACTGTTTTTT. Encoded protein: CASSLGARRTPPTNEKLFF.

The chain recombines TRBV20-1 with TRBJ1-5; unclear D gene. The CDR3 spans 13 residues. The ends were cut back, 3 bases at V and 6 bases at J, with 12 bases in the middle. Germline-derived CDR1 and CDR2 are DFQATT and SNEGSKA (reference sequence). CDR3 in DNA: TGCAGTGCTAGTGGCTCAATTGTTCAGCCCCAGCATTTT. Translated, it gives CSASGSIVQPQHF.

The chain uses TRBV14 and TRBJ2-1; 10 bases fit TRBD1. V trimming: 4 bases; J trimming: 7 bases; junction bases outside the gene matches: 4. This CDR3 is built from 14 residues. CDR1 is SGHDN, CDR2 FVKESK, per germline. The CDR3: CASSPGQGMNEQFF. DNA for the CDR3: TGTGCCAGCAGCCCGGGACAGGGGATGAATGAGCAGTTCTTC.

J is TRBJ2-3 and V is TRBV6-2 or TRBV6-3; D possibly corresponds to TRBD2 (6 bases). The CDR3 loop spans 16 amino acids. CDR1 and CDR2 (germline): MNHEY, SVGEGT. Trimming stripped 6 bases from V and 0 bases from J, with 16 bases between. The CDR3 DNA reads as TGTGCCAGCAGAATGCCTTCTAGCGAAAGCACAGATACGCAGTATTTT. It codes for CASRMPSSESTDTQYF.

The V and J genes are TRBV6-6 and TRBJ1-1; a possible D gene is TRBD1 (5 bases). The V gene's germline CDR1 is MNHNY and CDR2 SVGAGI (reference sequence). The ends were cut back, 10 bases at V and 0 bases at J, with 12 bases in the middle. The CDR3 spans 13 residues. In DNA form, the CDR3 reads TGTGCCACCGGGTGGGGCTTGAACACTGAAGCTTTCTTT. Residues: CATGWGLNTEAFF.

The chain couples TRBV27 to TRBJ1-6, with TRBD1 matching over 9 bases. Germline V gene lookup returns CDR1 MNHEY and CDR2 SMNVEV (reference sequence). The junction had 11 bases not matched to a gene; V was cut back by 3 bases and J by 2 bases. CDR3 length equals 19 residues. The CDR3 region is CASSFRGQGIPPYNSPLHF. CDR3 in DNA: TGTGCCAGCAGTTTCCGGGGACAGGGAATCCCCCCCTATAATTCACCCCTCCACTTT.

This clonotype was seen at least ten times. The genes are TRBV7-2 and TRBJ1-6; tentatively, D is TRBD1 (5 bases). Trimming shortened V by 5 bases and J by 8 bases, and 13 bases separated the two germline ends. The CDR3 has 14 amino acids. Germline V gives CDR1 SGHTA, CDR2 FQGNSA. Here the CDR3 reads CASSPQAGDSPLHF. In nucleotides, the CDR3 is TGTGCCAGCAGCCCACAGGCTGGGGATTCACCCCTCCACTTT.

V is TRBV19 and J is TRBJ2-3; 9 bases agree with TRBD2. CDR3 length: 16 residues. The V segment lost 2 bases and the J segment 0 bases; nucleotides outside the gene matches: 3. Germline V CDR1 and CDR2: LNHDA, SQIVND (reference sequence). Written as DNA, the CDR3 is TGTGCCAGTAGTATAATAGCGGGAGCGAGCACAGATACGCAGTATTTT. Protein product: CASSIIAGASTDTQYF.